The 16 T cell receptor beta chains below were found in one sample sequenced in a study of molecular identifiers for immune sequencing clone quantification. TCRdb called the PCR reads again in MiXCR, with one record for every CDR3 protein. Of approximately 590,000 distinct CDR3 sequences listed, roughly 23% were seen once; the top ten hold roughly 0.83%. Sequenced input: naive CD8+ T cells from blood, with Jurkat cell RNA spiked in. Sample subset: FACS-sorted CD8+CD4-CCR7+CD45RA+ naive T cells. These TCRs come from a human donor in good health. Some libraries in this study had Jurkat cell RNA spiked in.

The genes are TRBV10-1 and TRBJ2-7, with TRBD1 identical over 10 bases. Unmatched junction bases numbered 2, after V lost 6 bases and J lost 0 bases. The CDR3 extends over 14 amino acids. The germline V gene encodes CDR1 WNHNN and CDR2 SYGVQD (reference sequence). The CDR3 DNA reads as TGCGCCAGCAGGGGGACAGGGGACTCCTACGAGCAGTACTTC. It codes for CASRGTGDSYEQYF.

This clonotype was seen only a few times. The chain employs TRBV29-1 and TRBJ1-2; TRBD1 is a possible D gene (6 bases). CDR3 size: 14 residues. V was pared by 6 bases and J by 5 bases, with 19 bases between. Germline V gives CDR1 SQVTM, CDR2 ANQGSEA. CDR3 in DNA: TGCAGCGTCGACAAAAACAGGGAGACTTATGGCTACACCTTC. Residues: CSVDKNRETYGYTF. The variable domain in full, with the rest retrieved from reference TRBV29-1 and TRBJ1-2, is SAVISQKPSRDICQRGTSLTIQCQVDSQVTMMFWYRQQPGQSLTLIATANQGSEATYESGFVIDKFPISRPNLTFSTLTVSNMSPEDSSIYLCSVDKNRETYGYTFGSGTRLTVV.

This clonotype came up a few times. The chain carries TRBV7-2 and TRBJ2-7; the D call may be TRBD1 or TRBD2 (5 bases each). Germline V gene lookup returns CDR1 SGHTA and CDR2 FQGNSA. The CDR3 sequence is 16 residues long. Trimming took 2 bases from V and 5 from J, leaving 19 bases between them. The DNA of the CDR3 is TGTGCCAGCAGCTTATTGGGACCCCTTATTCGGGACGAGCAGTACTTC. The encoded protein is CASSLLGPLIRDEQYF.

Only a few counts were recorded for this clonotype. The gene calls are TRBV5-1 and TRBJ2-3; 7 bases agree with TRBD2. The germline CDR1 and CDR2 sequences are SGHRS and YFSETQ. Trimming removed 0 bases from V and 2 bases from J; junction bases left unmatched: 12. This CDR3 spans 18 amino acids. The CDR3 region has the DNA TGCGCCAGCAGCTTGGCGGGGGGATCGGGGGGATTCACAGATACGCAGTATTTT. Amino acids: CASSLAGGSGGFTDTQYF.

Turning to this clonotype: A much larger clone is a single base away; this may be a read error. CDR3 nucleotide sequence: TGTGCCAGCAACCCCGGGATGCCTACGCAGTATTTT. Protein sequence: CASNPGMPTQYF. The chain employs TRBV7-9 and TRBJ2-3, with a possible D match to TRBD2 (5 bases). Per germline, CDR1 SEHNR and CDR2 FQNEAQ (reference sequence). The CDR3 runs 12 residues. V was clipped by 7 bases and J by 8 bases, with 13 bases between them.

This clonotype has more than one count but fewer than ten. This sequence joins TRBV4-3 and TRBJ2-1; D tentatively fits TRBD1 or TRBD2 (5 bases each). CDR1 is LGHNA and CDR2 is YSLEER in the germline V gene. V was trimmed by 3 bases and J by 5 bases, leaving 8 bases between them. The CDR3 sequence is 13 residues long. In nucleotides, the CDR3 is TGCGCCAGCAGCCACGGGACCCACAATGAGCAGTTCTTC. Its protein product is CASSHGTHNEQFF.

This clonotype was observed a handful of times. The V call is TRBV7-3, the J call TRBJ2-5, with 9 bases aligning to TRBD2. Per germline, CDR1 SGHTA and CDR2 FQGTGA. With V trimmed by 6 bases and J by 5 bases, 13 bases remained unmatched. The CDR3 covers 16 residues. The CDR3 sequence is CASSPTGVAGAETQYF. CDR3 sequence (DNA): TGTGCCAGCAGTCCAACCGGGGTAGCGGGAGCTGAGACCCAGTACTTC.

This clonotype was recorded a few times. J is TRBJ2-3 and V is TRBV20-1; TRBD2 matches 9 bases. The J segment lost 7 bases and the V segment lost 1 base, leaving 9 bases of the junction unmatched. From germline, CDR1 is DFQATT and CDR2 SNEGSKA (reference sequence). This CDR3 is 15 amino acids long. The CDR3 nucleotides are TGCAGTGCTAGAGTAGGGATAGCGGGAGTAAATACGCAGTATTTT. Encoded protein: CSARVGIAGVNTQYF.

For this clonotype: Compared with germline, one end of the junction differs, possibly owing to a read error. The gene calls are TRBV6-2 or TRBV6-3 and TRBJ2-2; 8 nucleotides agree with TRBD2. The CDR3 has 16 residues. Germline loops: CDR1 MNHEY, CDR2 SVGEGT. The DNA of the CDR3 is TGTGCCTGCAGTTACTCTGCTAGCGGGTACACCGGGGAGCTGTTTTTT. Translating gives CACSYSASGYTGELFF.

A word on this clonotype: This could be a read error, since a much larger clone is one nucleotide away. The CDR3 DNA reads as TGTGCCCGCAGCTTCTACCCTGTAGGCACTGAAGCTTTCTTT. As protein: CARSFYPVGTEAFF. J is TRBJ1-1 and V is TRBV7-2; D is ambiguous. CDR3 length equals 14 residues. Germline V gives CDR1 SGHTA, CDR2 FQGNSA.

The V gene is TRBV3-1, the J gene TRBJ2-7; D is unclear. This CDR3 has 14 amino acids. V lost 1 base and J 2 bases, leaving 9 bases between the germline ends. Germline CDR1 is LGHDT and CDR2 is YNNKEL (reference sequence). This chain's CDR3 is CASSQVPETYEQYF. The CDR3 nucleotides read TGTGCCAGCAGCCAAGTTCCAGAAACCTACGAGCAGTACTTC.

The chain couples TRBV5-6 to TRBJ1-2, with D unclear. This CDR3 has 13 residues. Germline assignment: CDR1 SGHDT and CDR2 YYEEEE. With 4 bases removed from V and 1 base from J, the gap between germline ends came to 8 bases. The chain's CDR3 is CASSASNNYGYTF. CDR3 DNA sequence: TGTGCCAGCAGCGCATCAAATAACTATGGCTACACCTTC.

The chain joins TRBV27 to TRBJ2-7, with 7 nucleotides matching TRBD2. This CDR3 has 14 residues. CDR1 is MNHEY, CDR2 SMNVEV, per germline (reference sequence). V shed 6 bases and J 3 bases; nucleotides not matched to a gene: 8. CDR3 residues: CASRSGGLYYEQYF. The CDR3 DNA sequence: TGTGCCAGCAGATCGGGGGGACTTTACTACGAGCAGTACTTC.

Concerning this clonotype itself: A much larger clone differs by one base, so this may be a read error. The CDR3 spells CASRESLNQPQHF. As DNA, the CDR3 is TGCGCCAGCAGGGAGTCACTCAATCAGCCCCAGCATTTT. The chain couples TRBV10-2 to TRBJ1-5; D is unclear. Germline CDR1 WSHSY, CDR2 SAAADI. This CDR3 contains 13 residues.

This clonotype was recorded at least ten times. A much larger clone differs from this one at a single base, so this may be a read error. This chain connects TRBV6-2 or TRBV6-3 to TRBJ2-7; no reliable D call. The CDR3 totals 11 residues. Germline assignment: CDR1 MNHEY and CDR2 SVGEGT. V gave up 1 base and J gave up 3 bases, with 1 base separating them. The CDR3 sequence is CASSYYYEQYF. The CDR3 coding sequence is TGTGCCAGCAGTTACTACTACGAGCAGTACTTC.

This chain links TRBV5-6 with TRBJ2-5; weak D call: TRBD1 (6 bases). This CDR3 spans 15 amino acids. The germline V and J ends were trimmed by 0 bases and 2 bases, with 11 bases remaining between them. The germline V gene encodes CDR1 SGHDT and CDR2 YYEEEE. The CDR3 DNA follows: TGTGCCAGCAGCTTGGCCGACAGGTCACAAGAGACCCAGTACTTC. Translation: CASSLADRSQETQYF.